Listed here are 23 T cell receptor beta chains from one sample, sequenced in a study of blood T cell repertoires in COVID-19. Generated by immunoSEQ multiplex PCR, the TCRdb table keeps only in-frame clones and is missing some. The sample consists of hundreds of thousands of clones, more than 75% of them appearing once. Sequencing input: peripheral blood. The receptors were sampled from a man between 65 and 85 years old with acute or convalescent COVID-19.

The CDR3 sequence is CASTAPGQGEYEQFF. In DNA form, the CDR3 reads TGTGCCAGCACCGCTCCAGGGCAGGGGGAATATGAGCAGTTCTTC. The gene calls are TRBV28 and TRBJ2-1; 7 nucleotides align to TRBD1. Germline CDR1 is MDHEN and CDR2 is SYDVKM. Losses at the gene ends were 7 bases for V and 8 bases for J; bases not matched to a gene: 14. The CDR3 contains 15 residues.

The chain has TRBV6-6 and TRBJ2-3; a weak D match, TRBD1 (6 bases). Deletions cut 2 bases from V and 2 bases from J, with 8 bases between. Germline loops: CDR1 MNHNY, CDR2 SVGAGI (reference sequence). This CDR3 is 14 amino acids long. The CDR3 region has the DNA TGTGCCAGCAGTTACGGACAGTCCACAGATACGCAGTATTTT. Residues: CASSYGQSTDTQYF.

This clone was recorded once. The V call is TRBV19, the J call TRBJ1-1; D might be TRBD1 (5 bases). Germline lookup yields CDR1 LNHDA and CDR2 SQIVND (reference sequence). Trimming took 3 bases from V and 4 from J, leaving 15 bases between them. The CDR3 is 15 residues long. The DNA of the CDR3 is TGTGCCAGTAGTATCGGGGGTTCGGGTCGCACTGAAGCTTTCTTT. Translating it yields CASSIGGSGRTEAFF.

The DNA for the CDR3 is TGTGCCAGTTCCGGACAGGGGATAACCGGGGAGCTGTTTTTT. Its translation: CASSGQGITGELFF. The rearrangement joins TRBV19 to TRBJ2-2; 9 bases are shared with TRBD1. Germline CDR1 and CDR2: LNHDA and SQIVND (reference sequence). There are 14 residues in the CDR3. Trimming took 8 bases from V and 5 from J; bases not matched to a gene: 6.

The rearrangement links TRBV18 to TRBJ1-3; D is possibly TRBD1 (6 bases). This CDR3 is built from 14 residues. Deletions cut 5 bases from V and 1 base from J, with 9 bases between. CDR1 is KGHSH, CDR2 LQKENI, per germline. This CDR3 is CASSADRSGNTIYF. Written as DNA, the CDR3 is TGTGCCAGCTCAGCGGACAGATCTGGAAACACCATATATTTT.

This clone has ten or more counts. The chain couples TRBV27 to TRBJ1-1; 9 bases fit TRBD1. J lost 3 bases, V lost 6 bases, and 11 bases had no gene match. The CDR3 is 16 residues long. Per germline, CDR1 MNHEY and CDR2 SMNVEV (reference sequence). The CDR3 loop is CASRMTGGGRHTEAFF. CDR3 nucleotide sequence: TGTGCCAGCAGAATGACAGGGGGGGGGAGGCACACTGAAGCTTTCTTT.

V and J are TRBV5-6 and TRBJ1-3; unclear D gene. V was pared by 4 bases and J by 7 bases, with 15 bases between. CDR3 length: 14 residues. The germline CDR1 and CDR2 sequences are SGHDT and YYEEEE. The CDR3 region has the DNA TGTGCCAGCAGCCCCCCAGGCCCCCAGAACACCATATATTTT. Translating it yields CASSPPGPQNTIYF. The full variable domain, rest sourced from reference TRBV5-6 and TRBJ1-3, is DAGVTQSPTHLIKTRGQQVTLRCSPKSGHDTVSWYQQALGQGPQFIFQYYEEEERQRGNFPDRFSGHQFPNYSSELNVNALLLGDSALYLCASSPPGPQNTIYFGEGSWLTVV.

In this sample, this clone turned up once. The gene calls are TRBV28 and TRBJ2-5; 7 nucleotides line up with TRBD1. J was trimmed by 5 bases and V by 5 bases; bases with no gene match: 11. This CDR3 has 15 residues. Per the germline V gene, CDR1 is MDHEN and CDR2 is SYDVKM. CDR3 region: CASSAAGGRAETQYF. The CDR3 DNA is TGTGCCAGCAGTGCTGCAGGGGGTCGAGCGGAGACCCAGTACTTC.

This chain links TRBV27 with TRBJ1-2; 8 bases map to TRBD1. V lost 4 bases to trimming and J lost 8 bases; unmatched junction nucleotides: 15. The length of the CDR3 is 16 residues. Germline-derived CDR1 and CDR2 are MNHEY and SMNVEV (reference sequence). Here the CDR3 reads CASSSRAAGGAAGYTF. For the CDR3, the DNA is TGTGCCAGCAGTTCCCGGGCGGCAGGGGGCGCCGCCGGCTACACCTTC.

This clone was recorded only once. V usage is TRBV10-3 and J usage is TRBJ2-1, with 7 bases that match TRBD2. This CDR3 is 16 amino acids long. Germline V gene data show CDR1 as ENHRY and CDR2 as SYGVKD. The junction had 18 bases not matched to a gene; V was cut back by 11 bases and J by 5 bases. CDR3: CAGSARASGMNNEQFF. CDR3 nucleotides: TGTGCCGGCTCCGCGCGGGCTAGCGGTATGAACAATGAGCAGTTCTTC.

The chain has TRBV5-6 and TRBJ1-2; tentatively, D is TRBD1 (6 bases). The CDR3 consists of 15 residues. The germline V gene encodes CDR1 SGHDT and CDR2 YYEEEE. V was shortened by 2 bases and J by 4 bases, with 15 bases between the two germline ends. The CDR3 bases are TGTGCCAGCAGCTTACTACAGGGTCGGAGCTATGGCTACACCTTC. Translated: CASSLLQGRSYGYTF.

The rearrangement links TRBV7-2 to TRBJ1-1; D perhaps matches TRBD1 (6 bases). V was trimmed by 3 bases and J by 0 bases, leaving 14 bases between them. The CDR3 is 16 amino acids. Germline assignment: CDR1 SGHTA and CDR2 FQGNSA. The CDR3 spells CASSFFRDRMNTEAFF. DNA for the CDR3: TGTGCCAGCAGCTTTTTTCGAGACAGGATGAACACTGAAGCTTTCTTT. The variable domain in full, with the rest retrieved from reference TRBV7-2 and TRBJ1-1, is GAGVSQSPSNKVTEKGKDVELRCDPISGHTALYWYRQSLGQGLEFLIYFQGNSAPDKSGLPSDRFSAERTGGSVSTLTIQRTQQEDSAVYLCASSFFRDRMNTEAFFGQGTRLTVV.

The CDR3 sequence: CASSRDSPPAFF. The DNA of the CDR3 is TGTGCCAGCAGCCGGGACAGCCCCCCAGCTTTCTTT. The chain employs TRBV5-6 and TRBJ1-1; 7 positions match TRBD1. V lost 4 bases and J lost 10; bases outside the gene matches: 7. CDR1 is SGHDT, CDR2 YYEEEE, per germline. This CDR3 has 12 amino acids.

This clone was recorded a few times. The V call is TRBV29-1, the J call TRBJ2-7, with D maybe TRBD2 (6 bases). This CDR3 contains 16 residues. V dropped 1 base and J dropped 5 bases, with 21 bases sitting between them. The germline V gene has CDR1 SQVTM and CDR2 ANQGSEA. The CDR3 sequence is CSVEAPGGGLDDEQYF. The CDR3 DNA reads TGCAGCGTTGAAGCGCCCGGAGGAGGGCTGGACGACGAGCAGTACTTC.

The J gene is TRBJ2-1, the V gene TRBV3-1 (or the pseudogene TRBV3-2), with D possibly TRBD2 on 6 matching bases. The CDR3 spans 15 residues. V was pared by 2 bases and J by 8 bases, with 16 bases between. Germline V gene data show CDR1 as LGHDT and CDR2 as YNNKEL (reference sequence). The CDR3 spells CASSQRGTHGDEQFF. Here the CDR3 DNA reads TGTGCCAGCAGCCAACGCGGGACCCATGGCGATGAGCAGTTCTTC.

This chain joins TRBV4-2 and TRBJ1-4; D is unresolved. Germline loops: CDR1 LGHNA, CDR2 YNFKEQ. V lost 4 bases and J 5 bases, leaving 5 bases between the germline ends. There are 12 residues in the CDR3. CDR3 DNA: TGTGCCAGCAGCCGCAGGAATGAAAAACTGTTTTTT. This sequence encodes CASSRRNEKLFF.

Note on this clone: Compared with germline, one end of the junction differs, possibly owing to a read error. This sequence joins TRBV29-1 and TRBJ2-2; the match to TRBD2 covers 9 bases. Per germline, CDR1 SQVTM and CDR2 ANQGSEA. The CDR3 covers 17 residues. CDR3 in amino acids: CRVDAARGGGAAGELFF. The CDR3 bases are TGCCGCGTTGACGCGGCCCGGGGCGGGGGGGCAGCCGGGGAGCTGTTTTTT.

The V call is TRBV6-2 or TRBV6-3, the J call TRBJ1-5; weak D call: TRBD1 (5 bases). The ends were cut back, 0 bases at V and 1 base at J, with 16 bases in the middle. CDR1 is MNHEY and CDR2 is SVGEGT in the germline V gene. This CDR3 spans 18 amino acids. CDR3 nucleotide sequence: TGTGCCAGCAGTTACTCCGGGACTCATAGGTCGAGCAATCAGCCCCAGCATTTT. Its protein product is CASSYSGTHRSSNQPQHF.

The chain has TRBV4-3 and TRBJ2-7, with 7 bases lining up with TRBD1. V gave up 4 bases and J gave up 5 bases; unmatched junction bases: 8. Germline CDR1 and CDR2: LGHNA and YSLEER. This CDR3 spans 14 amino acids. The CDR3 bases are TGCGCCAGCAGCCCGACAGGGTCGGGACACGAGCAGTACTTC. Protein sequence: CASSPTGSGHEQYF.

The CDR3 DNA sequence: TGTGCCAGCAGCTTAAATCCCGGACAGGGGGCTGATACGCAGTATTTT. Its protein product is CASSLNPGQGADTQYF. This chain joins TRBV7-8 and TRBJ2-3; 11 bases match TRBD1. The length of the CDR3 is 16 residues. The V gene's germline CDR1 is SGHVS and CDR2 FQNEAQ. With V trimmed by 2 bases and J by 6 bases, 7 bases remained unmatched.

This clone came up a few times. Other DNA variants within this sample encode the same CDR3. This chain connects TRBV27 to TRBJ2-2, with D possibly matching TRBD1 (6 bases). V shed 2 bases and J shed 1 base, with 8 bases lying between them. Germline CDR1 and CDR2: MNHEY and SMNVEV (reference sequence). CDR3 length equals 15 residues. The CDR3 DNA reads TGTGCCAGCAGTTTAAGAGGGGGGAACACCGGGGAGCTGTTTTTT. Amino acids: CASSLRGGNTGELFF.

A single count supports this clone. V and J are TRBV4-3 and TRBJ1-5; possibly TRBD1 for D (6 bases). Germline CDR1 is LGHNA and CDR2 is YSLEER. Trimming cost V 0 bases and J 9 bases, with 15 bases left between them. The CDR3 has 15 amino acids. The CDR3 sequence is CASSQEHREGSPQHF. Written as DNA, the CDR3 is TGCGCCAGCAGCCAAGAACACAGGGAAGGTTCGCCCCAGCATTTT.

This clone has a single count. The chain uses TRBV4-1 and TRBJ1-3, with D possibly being TRBD1 (6 bases). The CDR3 loop spans 18 amino acids. The V gene's germline CDR1 is MGHRA and CDR2 YSYEKL. The germline V and J ends were trimmed by 0 bases and 0 bases, with 15 bases remaining between them. CDR3 in DNA: TGCGCCAGCAGCCAAGAACAGGGAGGGTGGCCCTCTGGAAACACCATATATTTT. It codes for CASSQEQGGWPSGNTIYF.